The rows below give T cell receptor beta chains drawn from one sample of a study of early T cells in non-severe SARS-CoV-2 infection. MiXCR was run by TCRdb on the 5' RACE reads, yielding one entry per CDR3 protein. The repertoire has under 60,000 distinct CDR3 sequences, 8.2% of them found once; the top ten carry around 4%. Sequenced: whole blood. The receptors were sampled from an adult who was a healthcare worker with PCR-confirmed SARS-CoV-2 infection or an uninfected control (not recorded which). CDR3s include the opening cysteine and the closing phenylalanine or tryptophan. The D gene is left open where the match is weak. Rows give clone size only sometimes, using once, few, many, or a class for an expanded clone.

len,abundance,v_gene,j_gene,d_gene,CDR3nt,CDR3aa
15,NA,TRBV3-1,TRBJ1-4,TRBD1,TGTGCCAGCAGCCCAACCGGGACAGGGAACGAAAAACTGTTTTTT,CASSPTGTGNEKLFF
16,many,TRBV4-1,TRBJ1-1,TRBD1,TGCGCCAGCAGCCAACCCCCGGGACAGGGTTCGAGTGAAGCTTTCTTT,CASSQPPGQGSSEAFF
14,NA,TRBV29-1,TRBJ1-2,NA,TGCAGCCCGGCTTTTGTGGGCAAAGACTATGGCTACACCTTC,CSPAFVGKDYGYTF
13,NA,TRBV18,TRBJ2-7,NA,TGTGCCAGCTCACCAGGGAGCTCCTACGAGCAGTACTTC,CASSPGSSYEQYF
16,many,TRBV7-8,TRBJ2-7,TRBD1,TGTGCCAGCAGCTTAGGACCCGCGACAGGGTCTGGCGAGCAGTACTTC,CASSLGPATGSGEQYF
14,once,TRBV20-1,TRBJ2-7,TRBD2,TGCAGTGCTAGGGGACTAGCGGGACCCCACGAGCAGTACTTC,CSARGLAGPHEQYF
14,NA,TRBV12-3/TRBV12-4,TRBJ2-1,TRBD2,TGTGCCAGCAGGCCTAGCGGGAGCTACAATGAGCAGTTCTTC,CASRPSGSYNEQFF
12,many,TRBV5-1,TRBJ1-1,NA,TGCGCCAGCAGCTTGTGGGGTGATGAAGCTTTCTTT,CASSLWGDEAFF
15,NA,TRBV6-5,TRBJ1-1,TRBD1,TGTGCCAGCAGTTTCCTGACAGGGGTGAAAACTGAAGCTTTCTTT,CASSFLTGVKTEAFF
19,NA,TRBV3-1,TRBJ2-3,TRBD2,TGTGCCAGCAGCCACGGGACTAGCGGGAATGCCCCCAGCACAGATACGCAGTATTTT,CASSHGTSGNAPSTDTQYF
14,few,TRBV5-1,TRBJ1-5,NA,TGCGCCAGCAGCTATAACGGGGGCAATCAGCCCCAGCATTTT,CASSYNGGNQPQHF
13,many,TRBV2,TRBJ2-7,TRBD2,TGTGCCACAAAGCGGGGGGGCGCCTACGAGCAGTACTTC,CATKRGGAYEQYF
14,few,TRBV5-1,TRBJ2-7,TRBD2,TGCGCCAGCAGCTCGGGACTAGCTCTGGGCGAGCAGTACTTC,CASSSGLALGEQYF
15,NA,TRBV9,TRBJ1-1,TRBD1,TGTGCCAGCAGCTTCGGGACAGGGGTAGACACTGAAGCTTTCTTT,CASSFGTGVDTEAFF
18,many,TRBV6-5,TRBJ2-3,TRBD1,TGTGCCAGCAGTTACTCGATATCCGGACAGGGCGACACAGATACGCAGTATTTT,CASSYSISGQGDTDTQYF
13,NA,TRBV29-1,TRBJ1-1,NA,TGCAGCGCTAGTCTGGGGAGGAACACTGAAGCTTTCTTT,CSASLGRNTEAFF
15,few,TRBV27,TRBJ2-3,NA,TGTGCCAGCAGTTTAACCGGGGGAAGGGGAGATACGCAGTATTTT,CASSLTGGRGDTQYF